Below are 5 T cell receptor beta chains sequenced from a single sample in a study of cytomegalovirus exposure and HLA in healthy donors. Primers included in the PCR were 60 Vbeta and 13 Jbeta primers. Produced via immunoSEQ multiplex PCR; TCRdb's table is partial and in-frame only. The data contain 100,000 to 130,000 clones, roughly 87% of them singletons. Source material: PBMCs. The origin of the receptors is a man aged 30-40 years in good health and CMV-seropositive.

The J gene is TRBJ1-1, the V gene TRBV6-5, with a tentative D call TRBD1 (5 bases). CDR3 length: 13 residues. Germline CDR1 reads MNHEY; CDR2 reads SVGAGI. The ends were cut back, 5 bases at V and 1 base at J, with 8 bases in the middle. The CDR3 DNA reads as TGTGCCAGCAGTGGGACTTGGAACACTGAAGCTTTCTTT. Its translation: CASSGTWNTEAFF.

The chain has TRBV11-3 and TRBJ2-5; 9 bases are a match to TRBD1. The CDR3 contains 15 residues. V shed 5 bases, J shed 4 bases, and the junction held 8 bases outside the gene matches. CDR1 is SGHNT, CDR2 YENEEA, per germline. The CDR3 region has the DNA TGTGCCAGCAGCGTCGGACAGGGGAACGGAGAGACCCAGTACTTC. Translation: CASSVGQGNGETQYF.

The genes are TRBV11-2 and TRBJ2-5, with TRBD2 as a possible D gene (6 bases). V was clipped by 5 bases and J by 5 bases, with 18 bases between them. The CDR3 extends over 15 amino acids. The germline V gene has CDR1 SGHAT and CDR2 FQNNGV. The CDR3 loop reads CASSPPAGWRETQYF. The CDR3 DNA follows: TGTGCCAGCAGCCCCCCGGCGGGGTGGAGGGAGACCCAGTACTTC.

A note on this clone: At one of its ends the junction is not consistent with the germline gene, which may arise from a read error. The chain is built from TRBV19 and TRBJ1-2; D is undetermined. This CDR3 has 13 amino acids. Germline V gene lookup returns CDR1 LNHDA and CDR2 SQIVND (reference sequence). This CDR3 reads CAGSTTGGYGYTF. As DNA, the CDR3 is TGTGCCGGTAGTACCACGGGTGGCTATGGCTACACCTTC.

V usage is TRBV18 and J usage is TRBJ2-3, with 7 bases identical to TRBD2. The CDR3 has 14 amino acids. From germline, CDR1 is KGHSH and CDR2 LQKENI. The V and J ends lost 3 bases and 5 bases, in that order; junction bases with no gene match: 5. CDR3 sequence (DNA): TGTGCCAGCTCACCGACTAGCCCCGTAGATACGCAGTATTTT. It codes for CASSPTSPVDTQYF. Full variable domain (remainder filled in from reference TRBV18 and TRBJ2-3): NAGVMQNPRHLVRRRGQEARLRCSPMKGHSHVYWYRQLPEEGLKFMVYLQKENIIDESGMPKERFSAEFPKEGPSILRIQQVVRGDSAAYFCASSPTSPVDTQYFGPGTRLTVL.